This TCR beta chain was sequenced for a study of shared clonotypes between healthy human individuals. On the study more broadly: Donor ages ranged 18 to 49 years: a couple of women, a few men.

General observations from the study: Several donors held approximately 4.6% of naive CD4 clonotypes in common.

The germline V gene has CDR1 SNHLY and CDR2 FYNNEI. V gave up 7 bases and J gave up 3 bases; unmatched junction bases: 8. The length of the CDR3 is 15 residues. For this clone: The antigen remains undetermined.

Over several immunoSEQ plates, each subset's genomic DNA was distributed in even portions. Per the authors' pipeline: Because ImmunoSEQ provided only junction sequences with no quality scores, the filtering differed. Clones were sequenced by immunoSEQ multiplex PCR, and TCRdb holds only the in-frame ones, with some missing. V and J calls and clone size are as listed in that table; D and trimming were resolved from the DNA. Here the sample spans under 2,500,000 clones, under 97% being singletons. This TCR was recovered from a man between 18 and 35 years old in good health. J is TRBJ2-3 and V is TRBV2, with 9 bases identical to TRBD1. Input material: naive CD4+ T cells sorted from blood. Subset: CD45RA+ positively selected. The CDR3 sequence: CASITQGARTDTQYF. CDR3 sequence (DNA): TGTGCCAGCATTACACAGGGGGCGCGGACAGATACGCAGTATTTT. Full variable domain (outside the CDR3, taken from reference TRBV2 and TRBJ2-3): EPEVTQTPSHQVTQMGQEVILRCVPISNHLYFYWYRQILGQKVEFLVSFYNNEISEKSEIFDDQFSVERPDGSNFTLKIRSTKLEDSAMYFCASITQGARTDTQYFGPGTRLTVL.